These 11 T cell receptor beta chains were all obtained from the same sample, sequenced in a study of blood T cell repertoires in COVID-19 (dated by TCRdb to about 2020). Libraries were built with the immunoSEQ multiplex PCR assay. Drawn from immuneACCESS, this table holds only the in-frame rearrangements with V and J called that TCRdb kept. Clones are partly lost; checked studies trace under half to an unresolved V gene and leave the rest unexplained. This sample lists about 260,000 clones; about 90% were detected once. Less than 3% of the sample is held by the ten biggest clonotypes. Sequences were obtained from peripheral blood. The receptors here all came from a woman aged 45-60 years with acute or convalescent COVID-19.

The chain is built from TRBV5-1 and TRBJ2-1; 11 nucleotides align to TRBD2. The CDR3 is 18 amino acids. Germline assignment: CDR1 SGHRS and CDR2 YFSETQ. V was pared by 1 base and J by 7 bases, with 13 bases of the junction left unmatched. CDR3 sequence reads: CASSLSPDSGRERNEQFF. CDR3 DNA: TGCGCCAGCAGCTTGTCCCCCGATAGCGGGAGGGAAAGGAATGAGCAGTTCTTC. Full variable domain (rest looked up from reference TRBV5-1 and TRBJ2-1): KAGVTQTPRYLIKTRGQQVTLSCSPISGHRSVSWYQQTPGQGLQFLFEYFSETQRNKGNFPGRFSGRQFSNSRSEMNVSTLELGDSALYLCASSLSPDSGRERNEQFFGPGTRLTVL.

The chain uses TRBV29-1 and TRBJ2-3; weak D call: TRBD1 (5 bases). The V gene's germline CDR1 is SQVTM and CDR2 ANQGSEA. V was shortened by 4 bases and J by 0 bases, with 8 bases between the two germline ends. CDR3 length: 13 residues. CDR3 nucleotides: TGCAGCGTTGGCGACAGAAGCACAGATACGCAGTATTTT. This codes for CSVGDRSTDTQYF.

The V gene is TRBV5-6, the J gene TRBJ1-6; TRBD1 agrees at 8 bases. The CDR3 runs to 16 residues. Germline V gene data show CDR1 as SGHDT and CDR2 as YYEEEE. Trimming removed 4 bases from V and 7 bases from J; junction bases left unmatched: 10. CDR3 bases: TGTGCCAGCAGCCCGCGGACAGGGCAAGCCAATTCACCCCTCCACTTT. The encoded protein is CASSPRTGQANSPLHF.

This chain uses TRBV28 with TRBJ2-6; the D gene is possibly TRBD1 (6 bases). V was trimmed by 7 bases and J by 3 bases, leaving 16 bases between them. This CDR3 has 16 residues. Germline CDR1 is MDHEN and CDR2 is SYDVKM. CDR3 nucleotides: TGTGCCAGCACCGATCACGGGACAAGTGGGGCCAACGTCCTGACTTTC. This gives the protein CASTDHGTSGANVLTF.

In this sample, this clone turned up once. This chain joins TRBV5-1 and TRBJ2-2; 12 bases agree with TRBD2. This CDR3 is built from 16 residues. The J segment lost 5 bases and the V segment lost 3 bases, leaving 5 bases of the junction unmatched. Germline values: CDR1 SGHRS, CDR2 YFSETQ. The CDR3 bases are TGCGCCAGCAGCTCCCTAGCGGGAGGGCAGACCGGGGAGCTGTTTTTT. This gives the protein CASSSLAGGQTGELFF.

The CDR3 DNA sequence: TGTGCCAGCAGCCCCAGGGGTAGCAATCAGCCCCAGCATTTT. Residues: CASSPRGSNQPQHF. The rearrangement joins TRBV6-5 to TRBJ1-5, with a tentative D call TRBD1 (6 bases). CDR3 size: 14 residues. V gave up 6 bases and J gave up 0 bases, with 9 bases separating them. CDR1 and CDR2 from the germline V gene are MNHEY and SVGAGI.

The count of this clone is one. V is TRBV7-2 and J is TRBJ1-2; TRBD1 matches at 7 bases. From germline, CDR1 is SGHTA and CDR2 FQGNSA. This CDR3 has 14 residues. V lost 4 bases, J lost 4 bases, and 6 bases stayed unmatched. The CDR3 sequence is CASSSRQGSYGYTF. In nucleotides, the CDR3 is TGTGCCAGCAGCTCAAGACAGGGAAGCTATGGCTACACCTTC.

This chain connects TRBV28 to TRBJ2-7, with TRBD1 identical over 9 bases. V lost 6 bases, J lost 4 bases, and 7 bases stayed unmatched. Germline loops: CDR1 MDHEN, CDR2 SYDVKM. The CDR3 runs to 14 residues. CDR3 amino acids: CASRRDREGYEQYF. The CDR3 DNA is TGTGCCAGCAGGAGGGACAGGGAGGGATACGAGCAGTACTTC.

The gene calls are TRBV7-2 and TRBJ1-6; TRBD1 matches at 8 bases. Germline trimming cut 4 bases from V and 9 bases from J; bases unmatched to any gene: 11. Germline V lookup: CDR1 SGHTA, CDR2 FQGNSA. CDR3 size: 16 residues. As DNA, the CDR3 is TGTGCCAGCAGCTCCGGACAGGGTCTTTATGGTTCACCCCTCCACTTT. Amino acids: CASSSGQGLYGSPLHF.

V is TRBV5-1 and J is TRBJ2-1; TRBD2 matches 8 bases. V shed 1 base, J shed 8 bases, and the junction held 8 bases outside the gene matches. The CDR3 runs 15 residues. The germline CDR1 and CDR2 sequences are SGHRS and YFSETQ. Here the CDR3 reads CASSLQPSGPYEQFF. As DNA, the CDR3 is TGCGCCAGCAGCTTGCAACCTAGCGGGCCCTATGAGCAGTTCTTC.

This chain connects TRBV5-4 to TRBJ2-2; 7 positions match TRBD1. Germline V lookup: CDR1 SGHNT, CDR2 YYREEE (reference sequence). Losses at the gene ends were 5 bases for V and 2 bases for J; bases not matched to a gene: 6. The length of the CDR3 is 15 residues. CDR3 sequence reads: CASSPGQANTGELFF. The CDR3 region has the DNA TGTGCCAGCAGTCCTGGACAGGCCAACACCGGGGAGCTGTTTTTT.